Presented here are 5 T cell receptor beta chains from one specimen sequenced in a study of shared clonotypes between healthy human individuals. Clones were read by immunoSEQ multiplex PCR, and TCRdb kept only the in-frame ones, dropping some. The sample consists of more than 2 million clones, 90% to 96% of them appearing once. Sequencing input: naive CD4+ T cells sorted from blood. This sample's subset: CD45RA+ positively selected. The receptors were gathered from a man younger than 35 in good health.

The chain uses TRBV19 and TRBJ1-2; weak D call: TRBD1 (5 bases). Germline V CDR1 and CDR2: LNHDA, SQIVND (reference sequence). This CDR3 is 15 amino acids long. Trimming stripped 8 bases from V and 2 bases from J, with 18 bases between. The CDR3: CASPHPWGRNYGYTF. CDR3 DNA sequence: TGTGCCAGTCCACATCCTTGGGGGAGGAACTATGGCTACACCTTC.

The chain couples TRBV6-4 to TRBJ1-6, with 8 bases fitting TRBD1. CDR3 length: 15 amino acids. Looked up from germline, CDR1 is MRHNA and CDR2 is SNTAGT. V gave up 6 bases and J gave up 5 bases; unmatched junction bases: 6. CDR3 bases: TGTGCCAGCAGACAACAGGACAGGGATAATTCACCCCTCCACTTT. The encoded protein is CASRQQDRDNSPLHF.

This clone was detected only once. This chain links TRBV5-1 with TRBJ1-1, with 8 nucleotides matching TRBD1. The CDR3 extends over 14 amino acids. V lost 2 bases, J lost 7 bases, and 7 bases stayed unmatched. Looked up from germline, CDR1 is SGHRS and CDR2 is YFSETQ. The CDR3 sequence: CASSFGQGGDEAFF. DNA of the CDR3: TGCGCCAGCAGCTTTGGACAGGGAGGCGATGAAGCTTTCTTT.

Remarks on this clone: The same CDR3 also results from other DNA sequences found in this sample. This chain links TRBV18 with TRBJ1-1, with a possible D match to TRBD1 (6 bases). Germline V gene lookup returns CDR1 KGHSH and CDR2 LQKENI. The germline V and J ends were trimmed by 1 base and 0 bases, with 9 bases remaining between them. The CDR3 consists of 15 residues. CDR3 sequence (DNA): TGTGCCAGCTCACCACGAGGACAGCTGAACACTGAAGCTTTCTTT. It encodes CASSPRGQLNTEAFF.

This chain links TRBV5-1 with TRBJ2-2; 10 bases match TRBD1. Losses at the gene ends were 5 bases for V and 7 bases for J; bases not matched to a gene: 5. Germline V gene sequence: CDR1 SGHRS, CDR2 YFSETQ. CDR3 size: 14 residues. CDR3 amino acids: CASRGQGMDGELFF. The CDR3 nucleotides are TGCGCCAGCAGGGGACAGGGGATGGACGGGGAGCTGTTTTTT.